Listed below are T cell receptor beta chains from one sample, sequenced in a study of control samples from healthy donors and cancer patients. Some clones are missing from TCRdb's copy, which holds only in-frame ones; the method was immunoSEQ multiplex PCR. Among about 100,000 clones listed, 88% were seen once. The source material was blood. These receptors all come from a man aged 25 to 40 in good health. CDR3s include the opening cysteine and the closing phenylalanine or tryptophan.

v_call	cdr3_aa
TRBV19	CASSTGLAGGRNTGELFF
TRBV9	CASSRDSSSYNEQFF
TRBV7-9	CASSHAYADVTDTQYF
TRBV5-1	CASSHGTNTYNEQFF
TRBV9	CASSAIPGVGFNYGYTF
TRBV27	CASLGTYTDTQYF
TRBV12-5	CASGLGDNYEQFF
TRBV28	CASSLSNTIYF
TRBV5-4	CASSLDGNTIYF
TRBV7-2	CASSLPGQNIQYF
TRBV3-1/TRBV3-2	CASSPTITGAGEKLFF
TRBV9	CASSVGWAPWEQYF
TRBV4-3	CASSQDPFAGLEQYF
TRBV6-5	CASSPHGGRQETQYF
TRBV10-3	CAIGTSGSTDTQYF
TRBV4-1	CASSKTGTPPYEQYF
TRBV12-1	CATEKTSTNTGELFF
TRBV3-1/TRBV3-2	CASSQGGLASGSKTQYF
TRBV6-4	CASSESSTDTQYF
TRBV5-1	CASSLRTGFDTGELFF
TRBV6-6	CASSPGGVAGAYEQYF